Reported below is one T cell receptor (beta chain). This sample stems from a study of control samples from healthy donors and cancer patients. This CDR3 region has 16 residues. Deletions cut 5 bases from V and 2 bases from J, with 15 bases between. Germline V gene sequence: CDR1 MDHEN, CDR2 SYDVKM. Clones were sequenced by immunoSEQ multiplex PCR, and TCRdb holds only the in-frame ones, with some missing. The sample gives about 160,000 clones, over 95% of which show up once; approximately 1% is in the top ten. V and J are TRBV28 and TRBJ2-2; the D gene is possibly TRBD2 (6 bases). This TCR was sampled from a woman aged 25-40 years in good health. Input material: blood. The CDR3 spells CASSPGSTRNTGELFF. CDR3 DNA sequence: TGTGCCAGCAGTCCCGGGAGTACCCGCAACACCGGGGAGCTGTTTTTT. Full variable domain (missing parts from reference TRBV28 and TRBJ2-2): DVKVTQSSRYLVKRTGEKVFLECVQDMDHENMFWYRQDPGLGLRLIYFSYDVKMKEKGDIPEGYSVSREKKERFSLILESASTNQTSMYLCASSPGSTRNTGELFFGEGSRLTVL.